The following is a T cell receptor beta chain sequence with its context. Its antigen is not known. The TCR beta profiling, which covered VDJ combination and CDR3 sequence, was carried out using genomic DNA as the template. TCRdb reanalysed the reads using MiXCR and keeps one entry per CDR3 protein. The top ten hold under 60% of the sample, which has some 200,000 distinct CDR3 sequences, 50% to 70% seen once. CD8+CD57+ cell expansion, shown by flow cytometry, had occurred in the patients selected for sequencing. Patients, without exception, had severe acquired aplastic anemia. By the time of blood sampling, patients had still received no therapy. These data originate in a study of CD8+CD57+ T cells in acquired aplastic anemia. Turning to the study itself: The mean DNA yield obtained from sorted CD4+ and CD8+ cells came to roughly 3.4 ug. Study findings and constraints: Both patients and controls carried the same twenty-nine CD8+ CDR3 sequences.

The CDR3 is 17 residues long. CDR1 is DFQATT, CDR2 SNEGSKA, per germline (reference sequence). Between the trimmed V and J ends, which lost 0 bases and 3 bases, there was a span of 19 bases. The receptor was isolated from a human donor with aplastic anemia. The chain has TRBV20-1 and TRBJ2-3, with D perhaps TRBD2 (5 bases). Input material: sorted CD4+, CD8+, or CD8+CD57+ T cells (not recorded which) from PBMCs. Here the CDR3 reads CSARDRAELGRTDTQYF. DNA of the CDR3: TGCAGTGCTAGAGATAGGGCGGAACTAGGGCGAACAGATACGCAGTATTTT.